This T cell receptor (beta chain) comes out of a study of blood T cell repertoires in COVID-19. Study details: Before being deemed recovered, Cohort 3 donors had two negative PCRs, clearance, or symptom resolution. There were acute and convalescent COVID-19 samples, and they came from the United States, Italy and Spain.

Data came from immunoSEQ multiplex PCR; TCRdb stores just in-frame clones and leaves some out. The sample includes fewer than 250,000 clones, 86% seen only once; the top ten take roughly 24%. Clinical history as reported by participants underpinned cohort assignment. Germline V lookup: CDR1 MGHDK, CDR2 SYGVNS. This CDR3 region has 12 residues. Trimming shortened V by 2 bases and J by 6 bases, and 7 bases separated the two germline ends. The TCR comes from a woman in her thirties or forties in a cohort exposed to, infected with or recovered from COVID-19 (not recorded which). This chain links TRBV25-1 with TRBJ1-2; no firm D call. The sequenced material came from PBMCs or T cells enriched from blood (not recorded which). The CDR3 region is CASSEVRNGYTF. Written as DNA, the CDR3 is TGTGCCAGCAGTGAAGTCAGAAATGGCTACACCTTC.